The source of this T cell receptor beta chain is a study of cytomegalovirus exposure and HLA in healthy donors. Study observations and caveats: No immune exposure information besides CMV serostatus was available. The listing of some 170 TCR beta chains classed them as cytomegalovirus-associated. Some V segments, TRBV6-2 and TRBV6-3 among them, were indistinguishable and were therefore excluded.

Primers included in the PCR were 60 Vbeta and 13 Jbeta primers. The data were produced by immunoSEQ multiplex PCR, yet TCRdb's version contains in-frame clones alone and is incomplete. Among under 150,000 clones listed, 80% were seen once. On this clone: Its matching antigen is unknown.

After removal of 5 bases from V and 2 bases from J, the junction contained 9 bases not matched to a gene. There are 15 residues in the CDR3. Per the germline V gene, CDR1 is GTSNPN and CDR2 is SVGIG (reference sequence). The rearrangement links TRBV30 to TRBJ2-3; 8 positions match TRBD2. The TCR was taken from a male donor in good health and CMV-seronegative. The sequenced sample consisted of PBMCs. Written as DNA, the CDR3 is TGTGCCTGGGCCATGGGAGCGGGAGTCACAGATACGCAGTATTTT. This encodes CAWAMGAGVTDTQYF.